The clone carrying this TCR beta chain was found a few times. Its antigen is not identified. This entry belongs to a study of blood T cells in healthy people across ages. Whole-study findings and limits: Fewer expanded clones and more diversity marked long-lived versus aged donors.

This CDR3 region has 16 residues. CDR1 and CDR2 from the germline V gene are MDHEN and SYDVKM. With V trimmed by 6 bases and J by 4 bases, 14 bases remained unmatched. For the second PCR, which ran for about 6 to 11 cycles, a sample-barcoded 5' primer and a J-beta primer mix were used. Each sample yielded at least 2.5 million CDR3-containing paired-end reads. A single record per CDR3 protein comes from TCRdb applying MiXCR to the 5' RACE reads. Here the sample spans some 1 million distinct CDR3 sequences, under 45% being singletons. This clonotype was obtained from a woman aged 55-70 years in good health. Sequenced input: blood. This chain links TRBV28 with TRBJ2-7; 8 positions agree with TRBD1. The CDR3 coding sequence is TGTGCCAGCAGATCGGGAGACAGGGGTCCGTCATACGAGCAGTACTTC. It specifies CASRSGDRGPSYEQYF.